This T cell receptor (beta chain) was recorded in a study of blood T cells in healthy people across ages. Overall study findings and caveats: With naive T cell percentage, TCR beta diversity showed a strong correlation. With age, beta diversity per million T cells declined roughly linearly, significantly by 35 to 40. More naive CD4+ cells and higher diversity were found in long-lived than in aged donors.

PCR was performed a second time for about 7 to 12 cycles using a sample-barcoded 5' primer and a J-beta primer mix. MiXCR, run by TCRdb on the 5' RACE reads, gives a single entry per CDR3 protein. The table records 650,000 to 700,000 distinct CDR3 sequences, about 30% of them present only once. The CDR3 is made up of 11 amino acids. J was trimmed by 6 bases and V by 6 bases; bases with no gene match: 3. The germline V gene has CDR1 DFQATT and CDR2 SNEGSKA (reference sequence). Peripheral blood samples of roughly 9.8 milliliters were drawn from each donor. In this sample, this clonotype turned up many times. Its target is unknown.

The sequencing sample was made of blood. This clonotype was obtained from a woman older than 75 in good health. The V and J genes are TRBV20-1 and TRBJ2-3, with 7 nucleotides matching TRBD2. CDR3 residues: CSAGREDTQYF. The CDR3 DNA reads TGCAGTGCAGGGCGGGAGGATACGCAGTATTTT.